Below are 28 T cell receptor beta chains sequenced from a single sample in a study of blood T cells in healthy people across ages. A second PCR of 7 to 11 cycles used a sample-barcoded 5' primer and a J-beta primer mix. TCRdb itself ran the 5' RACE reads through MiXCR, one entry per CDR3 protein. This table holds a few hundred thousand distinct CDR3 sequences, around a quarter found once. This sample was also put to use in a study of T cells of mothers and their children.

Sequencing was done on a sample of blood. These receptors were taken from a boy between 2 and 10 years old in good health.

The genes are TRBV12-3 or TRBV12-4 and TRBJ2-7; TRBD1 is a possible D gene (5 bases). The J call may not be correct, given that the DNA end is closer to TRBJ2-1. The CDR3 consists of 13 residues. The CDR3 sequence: CASSFQGYYEQFF. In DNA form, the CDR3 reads TGTGCCAGCAGTTTTCAGGGCTATTATGAGCAGTTCTTC.

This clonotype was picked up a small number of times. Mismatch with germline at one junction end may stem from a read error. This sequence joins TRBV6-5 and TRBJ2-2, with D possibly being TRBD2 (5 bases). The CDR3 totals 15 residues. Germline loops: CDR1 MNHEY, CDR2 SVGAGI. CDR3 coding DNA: TGTGCCAGCAGTTACACGGCGGTAAACACCGGGGAGTTGTTTTTT. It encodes CASSYTAVNTGELFF.

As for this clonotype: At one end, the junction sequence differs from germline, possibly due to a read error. The CDR3 spells CSACTGTAQNIQYF. The CDR3 DNA is TGCAGTGCTTGCACCGGGACAGCCCAAAACATTCAGTACTTC. V and J are TRBV20-1 and TRBJ2-4, with 7 bases aligning to TRBD1. Germline CDR1 and CDR2: DFQATT and SNEGSKA (reference sequence). The CDR3 is 14 residues long.

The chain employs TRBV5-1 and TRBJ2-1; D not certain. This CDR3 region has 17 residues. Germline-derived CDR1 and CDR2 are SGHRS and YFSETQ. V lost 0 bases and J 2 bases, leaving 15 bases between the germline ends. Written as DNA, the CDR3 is TGCGCCAGCAGCTTGGGCCGAGACATACCGACCTACAATGAGCAGTTCTTC. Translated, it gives CASSLGRDIPTYNEQFF.

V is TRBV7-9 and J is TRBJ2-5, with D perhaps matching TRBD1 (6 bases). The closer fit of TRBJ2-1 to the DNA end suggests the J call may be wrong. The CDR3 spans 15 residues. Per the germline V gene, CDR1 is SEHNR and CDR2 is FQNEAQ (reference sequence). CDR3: CASSGGRGWFDEQFF. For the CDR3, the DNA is TGTGCCAGCAGCGGAGGCAGGGGTTGGTTTGATGAGCAGTTCTTC.

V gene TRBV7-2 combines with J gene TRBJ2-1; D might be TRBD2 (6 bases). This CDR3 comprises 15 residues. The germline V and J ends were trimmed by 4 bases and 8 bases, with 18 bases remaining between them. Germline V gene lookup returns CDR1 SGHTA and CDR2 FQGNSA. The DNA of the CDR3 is TGTGCCAGCAGCTCTCGCTCGGGGGAGTACGATGAGCAGTTCTTC. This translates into CASSSRSGEYDEQFF.

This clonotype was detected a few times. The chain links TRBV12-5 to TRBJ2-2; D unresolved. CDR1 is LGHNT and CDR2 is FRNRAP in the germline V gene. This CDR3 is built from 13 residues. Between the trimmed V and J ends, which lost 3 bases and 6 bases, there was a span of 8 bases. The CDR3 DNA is TGTGCTAGTGGTTTAGCAGGCGCCGGGGAGCTGTTTTTT. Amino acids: CASGLAGAGELFF.

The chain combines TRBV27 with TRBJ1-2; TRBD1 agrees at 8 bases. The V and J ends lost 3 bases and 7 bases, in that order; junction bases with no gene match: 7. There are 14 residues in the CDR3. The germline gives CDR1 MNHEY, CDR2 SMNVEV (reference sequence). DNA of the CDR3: TGTGCCAGCAGTTTTTCAGGGGGCGCGCTTGGCTACACCTTC. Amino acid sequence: CASSFSGGALGYTF.

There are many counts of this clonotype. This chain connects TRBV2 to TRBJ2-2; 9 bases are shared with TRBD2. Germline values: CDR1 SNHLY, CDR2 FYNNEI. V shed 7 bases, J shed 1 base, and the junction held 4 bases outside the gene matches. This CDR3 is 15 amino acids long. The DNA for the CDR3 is TGTGCCAGCAAGAGTAGCGGGGGGAACACCGGGGAGCTGTTTTTT. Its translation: CASKSSGGNTGELFF.

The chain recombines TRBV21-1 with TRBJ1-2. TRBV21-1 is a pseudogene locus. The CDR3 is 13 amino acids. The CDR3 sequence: CASSKAPQEGYTF. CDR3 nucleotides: TGTGCCAGCAGCAAAGCCCCTCAAGAAGGCTACACCTTC.

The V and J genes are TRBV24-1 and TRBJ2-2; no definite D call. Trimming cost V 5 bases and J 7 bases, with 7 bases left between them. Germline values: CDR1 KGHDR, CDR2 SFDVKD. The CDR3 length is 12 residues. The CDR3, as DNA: TGTGCCACCAGTGGGGGTAACGGGGAGCTGTTTTTT. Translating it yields CATSGGNGELFF.

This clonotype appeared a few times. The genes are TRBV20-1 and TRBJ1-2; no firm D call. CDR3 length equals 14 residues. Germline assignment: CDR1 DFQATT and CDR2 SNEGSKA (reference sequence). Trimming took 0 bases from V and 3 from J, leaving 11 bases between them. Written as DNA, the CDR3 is TGCAGTGCTAGAGATAATGGGGAACACTATGGCTACACCTTC. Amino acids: CSARDNGEHYGYTF.

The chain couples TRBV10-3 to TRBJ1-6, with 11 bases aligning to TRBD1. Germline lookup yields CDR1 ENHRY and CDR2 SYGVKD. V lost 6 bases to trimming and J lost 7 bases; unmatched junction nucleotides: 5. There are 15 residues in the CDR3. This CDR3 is CAISGTGGKNSPLHF. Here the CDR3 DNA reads TGTGCCATCAGCGGGACAGGGGGTAAGAATTCACCCCTCCACTTT.

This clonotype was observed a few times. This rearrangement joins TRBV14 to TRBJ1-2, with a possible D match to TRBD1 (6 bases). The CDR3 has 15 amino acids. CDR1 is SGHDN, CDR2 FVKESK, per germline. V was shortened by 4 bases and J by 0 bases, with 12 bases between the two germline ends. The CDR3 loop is CASSPLTGTNYGYTF. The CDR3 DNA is TGTGCCAGCAGCCCACTTACAGGGACTAACTATGGCTACACCTTC.

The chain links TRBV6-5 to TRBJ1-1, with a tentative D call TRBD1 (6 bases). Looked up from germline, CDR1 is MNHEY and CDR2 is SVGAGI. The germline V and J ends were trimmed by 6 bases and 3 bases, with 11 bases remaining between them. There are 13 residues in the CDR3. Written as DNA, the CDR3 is TGTGCCAGCAGGCCGGGACATTACACTGAAGCTTTCTTT. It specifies CASRPGHYTEAFF.

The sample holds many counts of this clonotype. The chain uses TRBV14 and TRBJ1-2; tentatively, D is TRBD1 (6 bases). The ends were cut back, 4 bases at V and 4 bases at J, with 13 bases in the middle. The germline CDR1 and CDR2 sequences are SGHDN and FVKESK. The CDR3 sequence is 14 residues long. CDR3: CASSPGTGTYGYTF. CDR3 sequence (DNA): TGTGCCAGCAGCCCAGGCACAGGGACCTATGGCTACACCTTC.

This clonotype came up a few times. Written as DNA, the CDR3 is TGCGCCAGCAGCCCCCGAGCGGGCACAGATACGCAGTATTTT. Amino acid sequence: CASSPRAGTDTQYF. The rearrangement links TRBV5-1 to TRBJ2-3, with D maybe TRBD2 (5 bases). In germline, CDR1 is SGHRS, CDR2 YFSETQ. This CDR3 region has 14 residues. Between the trimmed V and J ends, which lost 4 bases and 1 base, there was a span of 10 bases.

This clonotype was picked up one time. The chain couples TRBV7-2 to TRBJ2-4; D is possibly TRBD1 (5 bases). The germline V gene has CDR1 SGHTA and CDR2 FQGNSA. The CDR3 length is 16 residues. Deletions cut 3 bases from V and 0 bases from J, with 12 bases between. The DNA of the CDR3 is TGTGCCAGCAGCTTCAGACAGTTCCTAGCCAAAAACATTCAGTACTTC. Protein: CASSFRQFLAKNIQYF.

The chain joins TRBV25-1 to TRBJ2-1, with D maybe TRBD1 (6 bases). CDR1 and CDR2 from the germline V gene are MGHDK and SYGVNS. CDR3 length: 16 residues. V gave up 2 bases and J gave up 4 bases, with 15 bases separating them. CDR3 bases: TGTGCCAGCAGTGAACAGGGGAAGGATTTGTACAATGAGCAGTTCTTC. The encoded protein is CASSEQGKDLYNEQFF.

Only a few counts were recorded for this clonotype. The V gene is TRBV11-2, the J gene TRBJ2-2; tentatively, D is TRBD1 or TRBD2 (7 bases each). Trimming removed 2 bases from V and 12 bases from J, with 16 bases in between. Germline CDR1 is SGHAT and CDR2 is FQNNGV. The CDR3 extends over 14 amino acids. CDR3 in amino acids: CASSLPSGTVKLFF. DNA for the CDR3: TGTGCCAGCAGCTTACCCAGCGGGACAGTCAAGCTGTTTTTT.

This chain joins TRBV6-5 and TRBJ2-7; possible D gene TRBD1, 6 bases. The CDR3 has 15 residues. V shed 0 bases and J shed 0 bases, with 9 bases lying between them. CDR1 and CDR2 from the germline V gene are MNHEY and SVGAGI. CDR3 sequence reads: CASSYSIQGSYEQYF. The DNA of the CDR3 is TGTGCCAGCAGTTACTCGATACAGGGCTCCTACGAGCAGTACTTC.

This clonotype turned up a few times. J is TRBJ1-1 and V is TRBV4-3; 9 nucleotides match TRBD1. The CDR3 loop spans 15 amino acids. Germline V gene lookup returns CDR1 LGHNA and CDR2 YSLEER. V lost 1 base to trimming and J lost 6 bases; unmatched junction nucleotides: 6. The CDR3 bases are TGCGCCAGCAGCCAAGCATATGACAGGGGGTCTGAAGCTTTCTTT. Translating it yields CASSQAYDRGSEAFF.

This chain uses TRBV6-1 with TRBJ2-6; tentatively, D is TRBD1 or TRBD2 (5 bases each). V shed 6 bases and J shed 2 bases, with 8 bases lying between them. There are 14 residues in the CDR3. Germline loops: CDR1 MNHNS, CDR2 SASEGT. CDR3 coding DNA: TGTGCCAGCAGGAGGGGTGCTGGGGCCAACGTCCTGACTTTC. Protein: CASRRGAGANVLTF.

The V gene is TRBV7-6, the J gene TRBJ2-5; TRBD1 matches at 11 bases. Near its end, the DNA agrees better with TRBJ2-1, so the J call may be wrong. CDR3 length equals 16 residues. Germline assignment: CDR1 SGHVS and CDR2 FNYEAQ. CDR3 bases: TGTGCCAGCAGCTCAAGGACAGGGGGCGGGACGAGTGAGCAGTTCTTC. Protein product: CASSSRTGGGTSEQFF.

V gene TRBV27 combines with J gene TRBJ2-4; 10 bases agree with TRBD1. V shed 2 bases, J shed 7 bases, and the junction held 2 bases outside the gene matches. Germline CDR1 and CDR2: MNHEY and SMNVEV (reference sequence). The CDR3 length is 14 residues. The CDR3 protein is CASSLDRGQNIQYF. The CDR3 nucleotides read TGTGCCAGCAGTTTAGACAGGGGGCAGAACATTCAGTACTTC.

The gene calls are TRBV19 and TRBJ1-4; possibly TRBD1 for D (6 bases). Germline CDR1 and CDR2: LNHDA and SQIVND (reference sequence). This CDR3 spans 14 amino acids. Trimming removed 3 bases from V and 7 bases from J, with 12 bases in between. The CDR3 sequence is CASSMVQGAEKLFF. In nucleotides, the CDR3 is TGTGCCAGTAGTATGGTACAGGGCGCTGAAAAACTGTTTTTT.

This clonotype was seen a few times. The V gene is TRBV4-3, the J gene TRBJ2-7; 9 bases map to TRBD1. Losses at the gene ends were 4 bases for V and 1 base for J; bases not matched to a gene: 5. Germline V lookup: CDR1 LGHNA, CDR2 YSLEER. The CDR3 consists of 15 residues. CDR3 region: CASSPGTGISYEQYF. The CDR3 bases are TGCGCCAGCAGCCCGGGGACAGGGATATCCTACGAGCAGTACTTC.

The CDR3 DNA reads TGCGCCAGCAGCTTAGGGGCCTTGGGGACTGAAGCTTTCTTT. Protein product: CASSLGALGTEAFF. The rearrangement joins TRBV5-1 to TRBJ1-1, with D possibly matching TRBD1 (5 bases). The ends were cut back, 2 bases at V and 5 bases at J, with 13 bases in the middle. Germline V gene lookup returns CDR1 SGHRS and CDR2 YFSETQ. This CDR3 region has 14 residues.